One sample yielded the 31 T cell receptor beta chains listed below, sequenced in a study of cytomegalovirus exposure and HLA in healthy donors. The PCR ran on 60 Vbeta and 13 Jbeta primers. Profiled with immunoSEQ multiplex PCR; TCRdb holds only in-frame clones, not every one. The sample has 100,000 or so clones, 70% to 85% seen once. The source material was PBMCs. These receptors were collected from a man aged 35 to 55 in good health and CMV-seropositive.

On this clone: The sample contains more than one DNA sequence encoding this CDR3. V is TRBV5-1 and J is TRBJ2-5; D may be TRBD2 (6 bases). The germline gives CDR1 SGHRS, CDR2 YFSETQ. The ends were cut back, 0 bases at V and 1 base at J, with 10 bases in the middle. This CDR3 comprises 15 residues. CDR3 protein: CASSLGGGVQETQYF. As DNA, the CDR3 is TGCGCCAGCAGCTTGGGGGGCGGGGTCCAAGAGACCCAGTACTTC.

V is TRBV14 and J is TRBJ2-5; 10 bases agree with TRBD1. This CDR3 is built from 14 residues. The trim removed 7 bases at V and 5 bases at J, leaving 7 bases unmatched. Germline V gene data show CDR1 as SGHDN and CDR2 as FVKESK. DNA of the CDR3: TGTGCCAGCAAGAGGGGACAGGGGTATGAGACCCAGTACTTC. Translation: CASKRGQGYETQYF.

DNA for the CDR3: TGTGCCAGCAGTTATGCCCAGGTGCAGGGTACGCAGTATTTT. Its translation is CASSYAQVQGTQYF. The V gene is TRBV6-5, the J gene TRBJ2-3; D might be TRBD1 (5 bases). The CDR3 covers 14 residues. V was pared by 3 bases and J by 8 bases, with 15 bases between. In germline, CDR1 is MNHEY, CDR2 SVGAGI.

This chain connects TRBV5-4 to TRBJ1-3, with a tentative D call TRBD1 (6 bases). Trimming removed 0 bases at V and 2 bases at J, with 6 bases between. The germline V gene has CDR1 SGHNT and CDR2 YYREEE (reference sequence). The CDR3 consists of 14 residues. In nucleotides, the CDR3 is TGTGCCAGCAGCTTGGACAGGGCTGGAAACACCATATATTTT. It yields the protein CASSLDRAGNTIYF.

The rearrangement links TRBV6-4 to TRBJ2-3; 11 bases are a match to TRBD2. J was trimmed by 3 bases and V by 0 bases; bases with no gene match: 8. Germline lookup yields CDR1 MRHNA and CDR2 SNTAGT. The CDR3 spans 18 residues. The CDR3 DNA reads as TGTGCCAGCAGTGACTCCGCGGTAGCGGGGGGGCTTACAGATACGCAGTATTTT. It is translated as CASSDSAVAGGLTDTQYF.

V gene TRBV27 combines with J gene TRBJ2-4; 7 positions match TRBD1. The CDR3 is 16 residues long. CDR1 is MNHEY, CDR2 SMNVEV, per germline (reference sequence). V lost 5 bases to trimming and J lost 1 base; unmatched junction nucleotides: 8. This chain's CDR3 is CASSMGQPLAKNIQYF. The CDR3 coding sequence is TGTGCCAGCAGTATGGGACAGCCCTTGGCCAAAAACATTCAGTACTTC.

The chain couples TRBV7-9 to TRBJ2-3, with 8 bases identical to TRBD1. The trim removed 5 bases at V and 6 bases at J, leaving 10 bases unmatched. Per germline, CDR1 SEHNR and CDR2 FQNEAQ (reference sequence). The CDR3 covers 15 residues. The CDR3 region has the DNA TGTGCCAGCAGCCGGGGACAGGTCCCCTCCGATACGCAGTATTTT. It yields the protein CASSRGQVPSDTQYF.

V gene TRBV18 combines with J gene TRBJ1-2; TRBD1 matches at 8 bases. The CDR3 has 15 amino acids. After removal of 3 bases from V and 1 base from J, the junction contained 4 bases not matched to a gene. Germline V lookup: CDR1 KGHSH, CDR2 LQKENI. CDR3 bases: TGTGCCAGCTCACCGAAGGGACAGGATAACTATGGCTACACCTTC. Protein: CASSPKGQDNYGYTF. The variable domain in full, with the rest retrieved from reference TRBV18 and TRBJ1-2, is NAGVMQNPRHLVRRRGQEARLRCSPMKGHSHVYWYRQLPEEGLKFMVYLQKENIIDESGMPKERFSAEFPKEGPSILRIQQVVRGDSAAYFCASSPKGQDNYGYTFGSGTRLTVV.

V is TRBV7-2 and J is TRBJ2-5; D gene uncertain. This CDR3 region has 13 residues. The V end lost 3 bases, the J end lost 1 base, and 6 bases lay between the germline ends. Germline CDR1 and CDR2: SGHTA and FQGNSA. In DNA, the CDR3 is TGTGCCAGCAGCTTGGGCCTCCAAGAGACCCAGTACTTC. Protein sequence: CASSLGLQETQYF.

The chain joins TRBV5-5 to TRBJ2-3, with TRBD2 as a possible D gene (6 bases). Germline-derived CDR1 and CDR2 are SGHKS and YYEKEE (reference sequence). Between the trimmed V and J ends, which lost 4 bases and 4 bases, there was a span of 16 bases. The CDR3 length is 15 residues. CDR3 loop: CASSGWTTGADTQYF. The CDR3 coding sequence is TGTGCCAGCAGCGGGTGGACAACGGGGGCAGATACGCAGTATTTT.

The V and J genes are TRBV5-1 and TRBJ2-5; D remains unclear. The last part of the DNA fits TRBJ2-7 better; the J call may be wrong. Looked up from germline, CDR1 is SGHRS and CDR2 is YFSETQ. The CDR3 has 15 amino acids. The CDR3 coding sequence is TGCGCCAGCAGCTTGGGCACGGCTGATAGCTACGAGCAGTACTTC. The encoded protein is CASSLGTADSYEQYF.

For this clone: The germline gene is not matched at one end of the junction; a read error may be the cause. The chain combines TRBV5-1 with TRBJ2-3; D perhaps matches TRBD1 (6 bases). The germline V gene has CDR1 SGHRS and CDR2 YFSETQ. The CDR3 extends over 14 amino acids. CDR3 protein: CASSKDSDTYTQYF. The CDR3 nucleotides read TGCGCCAGCAGCAAGGACAGCGACACATATACGCAGTATTTT.

A word on this clone: This specimen includes other DNA sequences encoding the same CDR3. The rearrangement joins TRBV18 to TRBJ2-1, with TRBD2 matching over 12 bases. The V gene end was trimmed by 3 bases and the J gene end by 7 bases; junction bases not matched to a gene: 1. CDR1 and CDR2 (germline): KGHSH, LQKENI. This CDR3 is 14 amino acids long. The CDR3 DNA follows: TGTGCCAGCTCACCTGGGACTAGCGGGAATGAGCAGTTCTTC. It encodes CASSPGTSGNEQFF.

This chain joins TRBV4-3 and TRBJ2-1; possibly TRBD2 for D (5 bases). Germline lookup yields CDR1 LGHNA and CDR2 YSLEER. This CDR3 comprises 15 residues. V lost 1 base and J 6 bases, leaving 13 bases between the germline ends. The CDR3 DNA is TGCGCCAGCAGCCAAGCGGGTCTAGCAACCAATGAGCAGTTCTTC. Its translation: CASSQAGLATNEQFF.

This clone showed up just a few times. The CDR3 coding sequence is TGCAGCGTTGGAAACTTGAACACTGAAGCTTTCTTT. It specifies CSVGNLNTEAFF. V and J are TRBV29-1 and TRBJ1-1; D call uncertain. CDR1 is SQVTM, CDR2 ANQGSEA, per germline. The germline V and J ends were trimmed by 4 bases and 0 bases, with 6 bases remaining between them. This CDR3 region has 12 residues.

This chain connects TRBV5-1 to TRBJ2-3; no definite D call. This CDR3 region has 14 residues. Trimming cost V 1 base and J 4 bases, with 10 bases left between them. The V gene's germline CDR1 is SGHRS and CDR2 YFSETQ. This CDR3 reads CASSLLAPADTQYF. CDR3 sequence (DNA): TGCGCCAGCAGCTTGTTGGCCCCCGCAGATACGCAGTATTTT.

The chain uses TRBV6-1 and TRBJ1-4; D remains ambiguous. V was pared by 3 bases and J by 6 bases, with 14 bases between. Germline V gene sequence: CDR1 MNHNS, CDR2 SASEGT. The CDR3 contains 15 residues. The CDR3 nucleotides read TGTGCCAGCAGTGACAGCCGAGACTATGATGAAAAACTGTTTTTT. Residues: CASSDSRDYDEKLFF.

The V gene is TRBV7-8, the J gene TRBJ1-1, with TRBD1 matching over 8 bases. The CDR3 spans 15 residues. Trimming took 8 bases from V and 4 from J; bases not matched to a gene: 12. CDR1 and CDR2 from the germline V gene are SGHVS and FQNEAQ. The CDR3 DNA reads as TGTGCCAGCCGACACTCAGGGGGCCAGAGCACTGAAGCTTTCTTT. Translated: CASRHSGGQSTEAFF.

This rearrangement joins TRBV7-9 to TRBJ1-3, with 10 bases matching TRBD1. This CDR3 spans 18 amino acids. The germline CDR1 and CDR2 sequences are SEHNR and FQNEAQ (reference sequence). Unmatched junction bases numbered 10, after V lost 5 bases and J lost 0 bases. For the CDR3, the DNA is TGTGCCAGCAGCCACCGGGACAGGGGACTCAGCTCTGGAAACACCATATATTTT. Translating gives CASSHRDRGLSSGNTIYF.

The chain joins TRBV5-1 to TRBJ1-2, with D possibly matching TRBD1 (6 bases). Germline values: CDR1 SGHRS, CDR2 YFSETQ. The CDR3 is made up of 15 amino acids. Trimming stripped 4 bases from V and 2 bases from J, with 15 bases between. The CDR3 nucleotides are TGCGCCAGCAGCGCCCCTTCGGACAGAAACTATGGCTACACCTTC. Protein sequence: CASSAPSDRNYGYTF.

The chain couples TRBV5-1 to TRBJ1-5; D remains unclear. CDR3 length equals 13 residues. Trimming left V 2 bases short and J 2 bases short, with 5 bases between. Germline loops: CDR1 SGHRS, CDR2 YFSETQ. The CDR3 protein is CASSFTGNQPQHF. The CDR3 region has the DNA TGCGCCAGCAGCTTCACAGGCAATCAGCCCCAGCATTTT.

J is TRBJ2-7 and V is TRBV7-2; the D is unclear. The V gene lost 3 bases and the J gene lost 2 bases, with 14 bases spanning the gap. The CDR3 totals 15 residues. Germline V lookup: CDR1 SGHTA, CDR2 FQGNSA. Written as DNA, the CDR3 is TGTGCCAGCAGCTTCTCTCCTGACAAAACCTACGAGCAGTACTTC. Translated, it gives CASSFSPDKTYEQYF. Together with reference TRBV7-2 and TRBJ2-7, the CDR3 gives the full variable domain: GAGVSQSPSNKVTEKGKDVELRCDPISGHTALYWYRQSLGQGLEFLIYFQGNSAPDKSGLPSDRFSAERTGGSVSTLTIQRTQQEDSAVYLCASSFSPDKTYEQYFGPGTRLTVT.

This chain connects TRBV28 to TRBJ1-5; D is unresolved. Trimming shortened V by 5 bases and J by 2 bases, and 16 bases separated the two germline ends. This CDR3 is built from 16 residues. The V gene's germline CDR1 is MDHEN and CDR2 SYDVKM. CDR3 amino acids: CASSHRGYSGNQPQHF. The CDR3 bases are TGTGCCAGCAGTCACCGAGGGTACTCGGGCAATCAGCCCCAGCATTTT.

CDR3 amino acids: CASSLLGNLNTEAFF. The DNA of the CDR3 is TGTGCCAGCTCACTGCTAGGTAATCTGAACACTGAAGCTTTCTTT. V usage is TRBV18 and J usage is TRBJ1-1, with D uncertain. In germline, CDR1 is KGHSH, CDR2 LQKENI. Trimming cost V 4 bases and J 0 bases, with 12 bases left between them. The CDR3 covers 15 residues. Full variable domain (rest looked up from reference TRBV18 and TRBJ1-1): NAGVMQNPRHLVRRRGQEARLRCSPMKGHSHVYWYRQLPEEGLKFMVYLQKENIIDESGMPKERFSAEFPKEGPSILRIQQVVRGDSAAYFCASSLLGNLNTEAFFGQGTRLTVV.

V is TRBV7-3 and J is TRBJ2-3, with D possibly matching TRBD2 (5 bases). The CDR3 consists of 14 residues. The germline V gene encodes CDR1 SGHTA and CDR2 FQGTGA. V was shortened by 5 bases and J by 3 bases, with 12 bases between the two germline ends. CDR3 in amino acids: CASSPGMVTDTQYF. The CDR3 nucleotides read TGTGCCAGCAGCCCGGGAATGGTGACAGATACGCAGTATTTT. Full variable domain (rest looked up from reference TRBV7-3 and TRBJ2-3): GAGVSQTPSNKVTEKGKYVELRCDPISGHTALYWYRQSLGQGPEFLIYFQGTGAADDSGLPNDRFFAVRPEGSVSTLKIQRTERGDSAVYLCASSPGMVTDTQYFGPGTRLTVL.

V is TRBV19 and J is TRBJ1-1, with D possibly being TRBD1 (6 bases). The germline V gene has CDR1 LNHDA and CDR2 SQIVND (reference sequence). Deletions cut 2 bases from V and 0 bases from J, with 13 bases between. CDR3 size: 16 residues. The CDR3: CASSISDRLMNTEAFF. The CDR3 nucleotides are TGTGCCAGTAGTATATCCGACAGGCTAATGAACACTGAAGCTTTCTTT.

About this clone itself: Within the sample, other DNA sequences also encode this same CDR3. The chain joins TRBV5-1 to TRBJ2-3; TRBD2 might be the D (6 bases). The germline V gene has CDR1 SGHRS and CDR2 YFSETQ. V was clipped by 0 bases and J by 1 base, with 12 bases between them. This CDR3 contains 16 residues. CDR3 residues: CASSLGDGGGTDTQYF. Written as DNA, the CDR3 is TGCGCCAGCAGCTTGGGAGACGGGGGTGGCACAGATACGCAGTATTTT. Complete variable domain (other parts from reference TRBV5-1 and TRBJ2-3): KAGVTQTPRYLIKTRGQQVTLSCSPISGHRSVSWYQQTPGQGLQFLFEYFSETQRNKGNFPGRFSGRQFSNSRSEMNVSTLELGDSALYLCASSLGDGGGTDTQYFGPGTRLTVL.

This clone was found once. J is TRBJ2-1 and V is TRBV19; possible D gene TRBD1, 5 bases. This CDR3 has 15 residues. V lost 5 bases and J lost 5, with 16 bases in between. CDR1 and CDR2 from the germline V gene are LNHDA and SQIVND (reference sequence). DNA of the CDR3: TGTGCCAGTAGTTCCACCCAGGCAGGGAACAATGAGCAGTTCTTC. Its translation is CASSSTQAGNNEQFF.

This clone was picked up one time. The chain couples TRBV6-5 to TRBJ1-2; D perhaps matches TRBD1 (5 bases). V was pared by 2 bases and J by 6 bases, with 13 bases between. This CDR3 has 14 amino acids. CDR1 MNHEY and CDR2 SVGAGI come from the germline V gene. CDR3 nucleotide sequence: TGTGCCAGCAGTTACACCTCAGGGTCCGATGGCTACACCTTC. Translating it yields CASSYTSGSDGYTF.

The gene calls are TRBV7-3 and TRBJ2-2, with 8 nucleotides matching TRBD1. The length of the CDR3 is 17 residues. Germline CDR1 is SGHTA and CDR2 is FQGTGA. Trimming at V came to 0 bases and at J to 4 bases, leaving 7 bases not matched to a gene. CDR3 DNA: TGTGCCAGCAGCTTAACGTACCGGACAGGGACCACCGGGGAGCTGTTTTTT. Translated, it gives CASSLTYRTGTTGELFF. Supplemented by reference TRBV7-3 and TRBJ2-2, the full variable domain reads GAGVSQTPSNKVTEKGKYVELRCDPISGHTALYWYRQSLGQGPEFLIYFQGTGAADDSGLPNDRFFAVRPEGSVSTLKIQRTERGDSAVYLCASSLTYRTGTTGELFFGEGSRLTVL.

This clone was picked up one time. V gene TRBV6-1 combines with J gene TRBJ1-4; 10 bases fit TRBD1. The CDR3 is made up of 16 amino acids. In germline, CDR1 is MNHNS, CDR2 SASEGT. The trim removed 4 bases at V and 8 bases at J, leaving 10 bases unmatched. The CDR3 bases are TGTGCCAGCAGTGGACCCGGGACAGGGGACGGCGAAAAACTGTTTTTT. It specifies CASSGPGTGDGEKLFF.